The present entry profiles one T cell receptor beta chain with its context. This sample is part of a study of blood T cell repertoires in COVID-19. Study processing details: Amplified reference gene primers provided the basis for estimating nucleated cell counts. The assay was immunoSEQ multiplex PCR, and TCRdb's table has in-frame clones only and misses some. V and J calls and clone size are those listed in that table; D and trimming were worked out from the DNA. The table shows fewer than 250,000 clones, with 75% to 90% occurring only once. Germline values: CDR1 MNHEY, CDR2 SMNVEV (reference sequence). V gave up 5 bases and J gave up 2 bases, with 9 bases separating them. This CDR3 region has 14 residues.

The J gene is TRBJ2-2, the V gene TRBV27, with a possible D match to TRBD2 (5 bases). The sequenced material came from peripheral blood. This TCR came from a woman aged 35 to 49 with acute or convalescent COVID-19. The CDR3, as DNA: TGTGCCAGCAGTCTACGGACTAACACCGGGGAGCTGTTTTTT. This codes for CASSLRTNTGELFF.